This T cell receptor beta chain came from a study of CD8 T cells in ankylosing spondylitis. The V end lost 3 bases, the J end lost 6 bases, and 13 bases lay between the germline ends. CDR3 length: 14 residues. CDR1 SEHNR and CDR2 FQNEAQ come from the germline V gene (reference sequence). TCRdb itself ran the 5' RACE reads through MiXCR, one entry per CDR3 protein. The profile shows roughly 250,000 distinct CDR3 sequences, 8% to 9.5% of them singletons. This clonotype showed up many times. The sequencing input was blood, either unsorted or a sorted T cell fraction (not recorded which). The sequence derives from a male donor with ankylosing spondylitis or in good health (not recorded which). J is TRBJ2-3 and V is TRBV7-9; D is ambiguous. CDR3 nucleotides: TGTGCCAGCAGCTTTTCGGTGGCCCCGGATACGCAGTATTTT. Translated: CASSFSVAPDTQYF.